One and the same sample provided the 5 T cell receptor beta chains below, sequenced in a study of blood T cell repertoires in COVID-19 (dated by TCRdb to 2018 to 2020). Libraries were made using the immunoSEQ multiplex PCR assay. The table was pulled from immuneACCESS by TCRdb, which kept in-frame rearrangements only. Such tables lose some clones; where checked, under half of the loss comes from unresolved V genes, and the rest has no known cause. The sample data list 130,000 or so clones, and about 89% of these were observed just once. The top ten constitute roughly an eighth of the sample. Material: peripheral blood. These receptors all come from a woman aged 70 to 79 with COVID-19, enrolled during active disease.

V is TRBV5-1 and J is TRBJ1-2; maybe TRBD1 (6 bases). CDR1 and CDR2 (germline): SGHRS, YFSETQ. The CDR3 is 13 residues long. The ends were cut back, 1 base at V and 5 bases at J, with 9 bases in the middle. The CDR3 protein is CASSLQGSYGYTF. The CDR3 DNA reads TGCGCCAGCAGCTTGCAGGGGTCGTATGGCTACACCTTC.

This sequence joins TRBV6-5 and TRBJ2-7; a weak D match, TRBD1 (6 bases). The germline CDR1 and CDR2 sequences are MNHEY and SVGAGI. The CDR3 is 13 residues long. V was cut by 4 bases and J by 1 base, with 8 bases left in between. CDR3 sequence (DNA): TGTGCCAGCAGTTGGGGACAATCCTACGAGCAGTACTTC. Amino acids: CASSWGQSYEQYF.

This clone has just a few counts. This chain connects TRBV18 to TRBJ1-1, with a tentative D call TRBD1 (5 bases). Between the trimmed V and J ends, which lost 3 bases and 10 bases, there was a span of 21 bases. CDR3 length: 15 amino acids. Per the germline V gene, CDR1 is KGHSH and CDR2 is LQKENI. CDR3 protein: CASSPEDPTGQGAFF. The CDR3 DNA reads TGTGCCAGCTCACCCGAAGACCCGACCGGCCAGGGAGCTTTCTTT.

This chain links TRBV11-2 with TRBJ2-2; D may be TRBD1 (7 bases). Germline CDR1 is SGHAT and CDR2 is FQNNGV. With 0 bases removed from V and 4 bases from J, the gap between germline ends came to 15 bases. The CDR3 is 17 amino acids. The CDR3, as DNA: TGTGCCAGCAGCTTAGAGCGGGACAGCTACTCCACCGGGGAGCTGTTTTTT. It translates to CASSLERDSYSTGELFF.

The chain couples TRBV3-1 (or the pseudogene TRBV3-2) to TRBJ2-7; unclear D gene. Trimming took off 5 bases at V and 2 bases at J, with 7 bases between the two ends. The CDR3 sequence is 12 residues long. Germline V CDR1 and CDR2: LGHDT, YNNKEL (reference sequence). The CDR3 nucleotides are TGTGCCAGCAGCAAAGTCACCTACGAGCAGTACTTC. Its protein product is CASSKVTYEQYF.